This T cell receptor beta chain is from a study of technical replicates of blood from several donors. With V trimmed by 6 bases and J by 6 bases, 8 bases remained unmatched. Germline V gives CDR1 MNHEY, CDR2 SVGAGI. This CDR3 spans 15 amino acids. Profiled with immunoSEQ multiplex PCR; TCRdb holds only in-frame clones, not every one. The profile shows about 60,000 clones, 87% of them singletons. The gene calls are TRBV6-5 and TRBJ1-6, with 7 nucleotides matching TRBD1. The sample consisted of PBMCs. The sequence derives from a human donor in good health. Some clones in this sample may be carry-over from other donors' samples. This chain's CDR3 is CASRRQGNTNSPLHF. In DNA form, the CDR3 reads TGTGCCAGCAGAAGACAGGGCAATACTAATTCACCCCTCCACTTT.